This T cell receptor (beta chain) was captured by sequencing in a study of T cells in Graves' hyperthyroidism and ophthalmopathy. Trimming left V 3 bases short and J 0 bases short, with 9 bases between. The germline CDR1 and CDR2 sequences are LNHDA and SQIVND (reference sequence). The CDR3 has 15 amino acids. In the case of this clonotype: Its matching antigen is unknown.

It was RNA transcripts that yielded the amplified TCR beta CDR3 regions. An initial round of RT-PCR targeting the TCR CDR3 relied on the HTBI primer set. TCRdb re-analysed the multiplex PCR reads in MiXCR, keeping a single row per CDR3 protein. The data hold around 290,000 distinct CDR3 sequences, with roughly 13% observed a single time. Exclusion of patients followed from uncontrolled infection, other autoimmune disease, pregnancy or lactation. Diagnoses used clinical symptoms, serum thyroxine and TRAb, thyroid ultrasound and orbital computed tomography. The PBMCs were taken from roughly 9.3 ml of fresh peripheral blood. Study-wide results and limits: Using 13 V-J features, a model discriminated ophthalmopathy from stable hyperthyroidism.

The sequenced material came from blood. The origin of this receptor is a woman aged 35 to 49 with Graves' hyperthyroidism. The genes are TRBV19 and TRBJ2-1, with D perhaps matching TRBD2 (5 bases). DNA for the CDR3: TGTGCCAGTAGTATTAGTGAGGGCTCCTACAATGAGCAGTTCTTC. Its translation: CASSISEGSYNEQFF.